The next 5 T cell receptor beta chains were all read from a single sample in a study of cytomegalovirus exposure and HLA in healthy donors. The table came from immunoSEQ multiplex PCR; TCRdb's copy has only in-frame clones and leaves some out. Of about 170,000 clones in the sample, 85% to 90% were seen once. Sample: PBMCs. These receptors originate from a woman in her 30s in good health and CMV-seronegative.

The V and J genes are TRBV5-6 and TRBJ1-2; TRBD1 might be the D (5 bases). Trimming took off 4 bases at V and 2 bases at J, with 12 bases between the two ends. This CDR3 region has 14 residues. Per germline, CDR1 SGHDT and CDR2 YYEEEE. The CDR3 region is CASSGYDRNYGYTF. CDR3 nucleotides: TGTGCCAGCAGCGGGTACGACAGAAACTATGGCTACACCTTC.

V usage is TRBV6-4 and J usage is TRBJ1-5, with D tentatively TRBD1 (5 bases). V lost 6 bases and J 11 bases, leaving 17 bases between the germline ends. The CDR3 contains 13 residues. The germline CDR1 and CDR2 sequences are MRHNA and SNTAGT. The CDR3 loop is CASRDPSTGAQHF. For the CDR3, the DNA is TGTGCCAGCAGGGATCCTTCAACGGGGGCCCAGCATTTT.

The rearrangement links TRBV10-3 to TRBJ2-7; D call uncertain. V was cut by 3 bases and J by 7 bases, with 19 bases left in between. There are 15 residues in the CDR3. CDR1 is ENHRY, CDR2 SYGVKD, per germline. CDR3 coding DNA: TGTGCCATCAGTGACCCCTCTCGGAGATCAAGGGAGCAGTACTTC. Translated: CAISDPSRRSREQYF.

The rearrangement links TRBV29-1 to TRBJ2-2; TRBD2 is a possible D gene (6 bases). The CDR3 is 12 amino acids. The V end was cut by 5 bases, the J end by 7 bases, with 11 bases between. Germline values: CDR1 SQVTM, CDR2 ANQGSEA. The CDR3 is CSVKREVGELFF. The CDR3 bases are TGCAGCGTTAAAAGGGAGGTCGGGGAGCTGTTTTTT.

The chain is built from TRBV7-9 and TRBJ2-7; 7 bases match TRBD1. The CDR3 totals 14 residues. CDR1 and CDR2 (germline): SEHNR, FQNEAQ (reference sequence). The V and J ends lost 9 bases and 5 bases, in that order; junction bases with no gene match: 13. The CDR3 protein is CASKGTDPFNEQYF. CDR3 DNA sequence: TGTGCCAGTAAAGGGACAGATCCCTTTAACGAGCAGTACTTC.